These T cell receptor beta chains were read from a single sample in a study of early T cells in non-severe SARS-CoV-2 infection. TCRdb reanalysed the 5' RACE reads using MiXCR and keeps one entry per CDR3 protein. In the table there are about 92,000 distinct CDR3 sequences, 15% to 20% of which are singletons. The sequenced sample consisted of whole blood. The receptor source for this set is an adult who was a healthcare worker with PCR-confirmed SARS-CoV-2 infection or an uninfected control (not recorded which). Each CDR3 is given with its conserved first and last residue. Fields, in order: CDR3 protein, CDR3 DNA, V gene, J gene, clone size, D gene. A D gene is named only where the DNA matches it firmly. Expanded clones are given a class, and other clones once, few, many or no size at all.

CDR3: CASSSLQGAHEQYF; DNA: TGTGCCAGCAGCTCCCTACAGGGGGCCCACGAGCAGTACTTC; V: TRBV5-6; J: TRBJ2-7; size: few; D: TRBD1
CDR3: CASSQANRGYEQYF; DNA: TGTGCCAGCAGCCAAGCTAATAGGGGTTACGAGCAGTACTTC; V: TRBV4-2; J: TRBJ2-7; size: .; D: .
CDR3: CASGLRADGNQPQHF; DNA: TGTGCTAGTGGCCTGCGGGCCGATGGGAATCAGCCCCAGCATTTT; V: TRBV12-5; J: TRBJ1-5; size: .; D: .
CDR3: CGFLRDSTGELFF; DNA: TGTGGATTCCTCCGGGACAGCACCGGGGAGCTGTTTTTT; V: TRBV12-3/TRBV12-4; J: TRBJ2-2; size: many; D: TRBD1
CDR3: CASSLMRYVEQYF; DNA: TGTGCCAGCAGTTTAATGCGGTACGTCGAGCAGTACTTC; V: TRBV12-3/TRBV12-4; J: TRBJ2-7; size: few; D: .
CDR3: CASSPVNRQGRYEQYF; DNA: TGTGCCAGCAGCCCCGTCAACAGACAGGGGCGCTACGAGCAGTACTTC; V: TRBV11-2; J: TRBJ2-7; size: many; D: TRBD1
CDR3: CASGFGLADNEQFF; DNA: TGTGCTAGTGGTTTTGGACTAGCAGACAATGAGCAGTTCTTC; V: TRBV12-5; J: TRBJ2-1; size: .; D: TRBD2
CDR3: CASSLQGALQPQHF; DNA: TGTGCCAGCAGCTTACAGGGGGCCCTACAGCCCCAGCATTTT; V: TRBV7-2; J: TRBJ1-5; size: many; D: TRBD1
CDR3: CATRETGVRETQYF; DNA: TGTGCCACCCGGGAAACAGGGGTAAGGGAGACCCAGTACTTC; V: TRBV10-3; J: TRBJ2-5; size: few; D: TRBD1
CDR3: CASSQNRNGQETQYF; DNA: TGTGCCAGCAGTCAGAACAGGAACGGCCAAGAGACCCAGTACTTC; V: TRBV28; J: TRBJ2-5; size: .; D: .
CDR3: CASSQSNRTGGAQPQHF; DNA: TGCGCCAGCAGTCAATCAAACAGGACAGGGGGGGCTCAGCCCCAGCATTTT; V: TRBV23-1; J: TRBJ1-5; size: many; D: TRBD1
CDR3: CASSVEGASYEQYF; DNA: TGTGCCAGCAGCGTAGAGGGGGCCAGTTACGAGCAGTACTTC; V: TRBV9; J: TRBJ2-7; size: .; D: TRBD1
CDR3: CASSDGQGVSEAFF; DNA: TGCGCCAGCAGTGACGGGCAGGGGGTTTCTGAAGCTTTCTTT; V: TRBV10-1; J: TRBJ1-1; size: .; D: TRBD1
CDR3: CASSAGLGFTGELFF; DNA: TGTGCCAGCAGTGCTGGACTTGGTTTCACCGGGGAGCTGTTTTTT; V: TRBV6-1; J: TRBJ2-2; size: many; D: .
CDR3: CASSVAGTGGYEQYF; DNA: TGTGCCAGCAGCGTAGCAGGGACAGGGGGCTACGAGCAGTACTTC; V: TRBV9; J: TRBJ2-7; size: few; D: TRBD1
CDR3: CASSFTGGRLQETQYF; DNA: TGTGCCAGCAGCTTCACTGGCGGGCGCCTCCAAGAGACCCAGTACTTC; V: TRBV11-2; J: TRBJ2-5; size: few; D: .
CDR3: CASSYGGEGNSPLHF; DNA: TGTGCCAGCAGTTACGGGGGGGAGGGCAATTCACCCCTCCACTTT; V: TRBV6-5; J: TRBJ1-6; size: .; D: .
CDR3: CASGLGSGDGYTF; DNA: TGTGCTAGTGGTTTGGGTTCGGGGGATGGCTACACCTTC; V: TRBV12-5; J: TRBJ1-2; size: few; D: .
CDR3: CASSPGPNAHTEAFF; DNA: TGTGCCAGCAGCCCCGGTCCCAATGCTCACACTGAAGCTTTCTTT; V: TRBV5-4; J: TRBJ1-1; size: .; D: .
CDR3: CASSPGTSGRGYEQYF; DNA: TGTGCCAGCAGTCCGGGGACTAGCGGGAGGGGGTACGAGCAGTACTTC; V: TRBV27; J: TRBJ2-7; size: .; D: TRBD2
CDR3: CSATDRGQTQYF; DNA: TGCAGTGCCACGGACAGGGGGCAGACCCAGTACTTC; V: TRBV20-1; J: TRBJ2-5; size: few; D: TRBD1
CDR3: CASRALDFTGELFF; DNA: TGTGCCAGCAGAGCGCTAGATTTCACCGGGGAGCTGTTTTTT; V: TRBV6-1; J: TRBJ2-2; size: .; D: .
CDR3: CAISAGVRGVSYEQYF; DNA: TGTGCCATCAGTGCCGGGGTCAGGGGAGTCTCCTACGAGCAGTACTTC; V: TRBV10-3; J: TRBJ2-7; size: few; D: .
CDR3: CASSLVSVNYGYTF; DNA: TGTGCCAGCAGCTTGGTGTCAGTTAACTATGGCTACACCTTC; V: TRBV5-4; J: TRBJ1-2; size: .; D: .
CDR3: CASSYPLTGELFF; DNA: TGTGCCAGCAGTTACCCTCTCACCGGGGAGCTGTTTTTT; V: TRBV27; J: TRBJ2-2; size: few; D: .
CDR3: CASSSRDYEQYF; DNA: TGTGCCAGCAGCTCCCGGGATTACGAGCAGTACTTC; V: TRBV11-2; J: TRBJ2-7; size: few; D: .
CDR3: CSATFTAGYTF; DNA: TGCAGTGCCACATTCACAGCTGGCTACACCTTC; V: TRBV20-1; J: TRBJ1-2; size: .; D: .
CDR3: CASSPKSGFQPQHF; DNA: TGTGCCAGCAGCCCCAAGTCAGGTTTCCAGCCCCAGCATTTT; V: TRBV7-6; J: TRBJ1-5; size: .; D: .